What follows are 10 T cell receptor beta chains derived from one specimen sequenced in a study of CD8 T cells in Susac syndrome (dated by TCRdb to the late 2010s). The library relied on the immunoSEQ multiplex PCR assay. RNA was extracted using the RNeasy kit, and about 0.5 to 1 ug of the RNA was reverse transcribed with random hexamers. Using fastp at Q25 and MiXCR, TCRdb reprocessed the public reads and kept productive beta chains. Each record represents a unique CDR3 protein, reported with the most common genes and DNA among its rows. This sample lists 180,000 or so distinct CDR3 sequences; 90% to 95% were detected once. In total, the top ten clones hold around 0.095% of the sample. The sequenced sample consisted of CD4+ T cells from PBMCs. These receptors were obtained from a human donor with Susac syndrome.

The chain couples TRBV12-3 or TRBV12-4 to TRBJ2-2; possible D gene TRBD1, 5 bases. The CDR3 covers 13 residues. Trimming took off 7 bases at V and 1 base at J, with 7 bases between the two ends. The CDR3 reads CASMGQNTGELFF. The CDR3 DNA reads as TGTGCCAGCATGGGGCAGAACACCGGGGAGCTGTTTTTT.

The chain carries TRBV20-1 and TRBJ2-1, with D perhaps matching TRBD2 (6 bases). The CDR3 is made up of 13 amino acids. Trimming pared 1 base from V and 7 bases from J, leaving 11 bases between. Germline CDR1 is DFQATT and CDR2 is SNEGSKA (reference sequence). Written as DNA, the CDR3 is TGCAGTGCTAGAGTTGTGGGAGGAAATGAGCAGTTCTTC. Residues: CSARVVGGNEQFF.

The chain couples TRBV6-5 to TRBJ1-5, with 7 bases that match TRBD1. The germline V gene has CDR1 MNHEY and CDR2 SVGAGI. The CDR3 is 18 amino acids. The V gene end was trimmed by 3 bases and the J gene end by 0 bases; junction bases not matched to a gene: 11. The CDR3, as DNA: TGTGCCAGCAGTTATTCCCGTTCAGGGGGGCATAGCAATCAGCCCCAGCATTTT. Protein product: CASSYSRSGGHSNQPQHF.

The V gene is TRBV29-1, the J gene TRBJ1-2; 8 nucleotides agree with TRBD1. Germline CDR1 SQVTM, CDR2 ANQGSEA. The CDR3 extends over 13 amino acids. J gave up 4 bases and V 7 bases, and 8 bases lay outside the gene matches. DNA of the CDR3: TGCAGCGCCAACTCCGGGACAGGCTATGGCTACACCTTC. It codes for CSANSGTGYGYTF. The variable domain in full, completed from reference TRBV29-1 and TRBJ1-2, reads SAVISQKPSRDICQRGTSLTIQCQVDSQVTMMFWYRQQPGQSLTLIATANQGSEATYESGFVIDKFPISRPNLTFSTLTVSNMSPEDSSIYLCSANSGTGYGYTFGSGTRLTVV.

The chain carries TRBV27 and TRBJ1-1, with 8 bases aligning to TRBD1. Looked up from germline, CDR1 is MNHEY and CDR2 is SMNVEV (reference sequence). The V segment lost 10 bases and the J segment 1 base; nucleotides outside the gene matches: 8. The CDR3 runs 14 residues. CDR3 region: CATRQTGANTEAFF. The CDR3 DNA follows: TGTGCCACCAGACAGACAGGGGCGAACACTGAAGCTTTCTTT.

The rearrangement joins TRBV11-2 to TRBJ2-2; D call uncertain. Germline V lookup: CDR1 SGHAT, CDR2 FQNNGV. Trimming pared 3 bases from V and 6 bases from J, leaving 8 bases between. The CDR3 spans 13 residues. The CDR3 region is CASSFLPAGELFF. The CDR3 DNA sequence: TGTGCCAGCAGCTTCCTTCCGGCCGGGGAGCTGTTTTTT.

This clonotype was picked up a small number of times. V usage is TRBV12-3 or TRBV12-4 and J usage is TRBJ1-2; D gene ambiguous. This CDR3 contains 12 residues. V was cut by 5 bases and J by 3 bases, with 7 bases left in between. Written as DNA, the CDR3 is TGTGCCAGCAGTAGAGGAGACTATGGCTACACCTTC. Protein sequence: CASSRGDYGYTF.

This rearrangement joins TRBV9 to TRBJ2-5; possibly TRBD1 or TRBD2 for D (5 bases each). Germline V gene lookup returns CDR1 SGDLS and CDR2 YYNGEE. The CDR3 contains 14 residues. V was pared by 0 bases and J by 5 bases, with 11 bases between. CDR3 protein: CASSVGGTGETQYF. The CDR3 coding sequence is TGTGCCAGCAGCGTAGGGGGGACCGGGGAGACCCAGTACTTC.

The chain joins TRBV12-3 or TRBV12-4 to TRBJ1-2; D is uncertain. The CDR3 length is 12 residues. Trimming removed 4 bases at V and 4 bases at J, with 7 bases between. For the CDR3, the DNA is TGTGCCAGCAGTTCAGACCCCTATGGCTACACCTTC. Protein product: CASSSDPYGYTF.

The chain couples TRBV5-1 to TRBJ1-2, with 7 bases lining up with TRBD1. The CDR3 has 15 residues. Germline CDR1 SGHRS, CDR2 YFSETQ. V dropped 4 bases and J dropped 8; count of bases not matched to a gene: 14. In nucleotides, the CDR3 is TGCGCCAGCAGCCAACGGACAGGAGGGCCTTTGGGCTACACCTTC. It yields the protein CASSQRTGGPLGYTF.